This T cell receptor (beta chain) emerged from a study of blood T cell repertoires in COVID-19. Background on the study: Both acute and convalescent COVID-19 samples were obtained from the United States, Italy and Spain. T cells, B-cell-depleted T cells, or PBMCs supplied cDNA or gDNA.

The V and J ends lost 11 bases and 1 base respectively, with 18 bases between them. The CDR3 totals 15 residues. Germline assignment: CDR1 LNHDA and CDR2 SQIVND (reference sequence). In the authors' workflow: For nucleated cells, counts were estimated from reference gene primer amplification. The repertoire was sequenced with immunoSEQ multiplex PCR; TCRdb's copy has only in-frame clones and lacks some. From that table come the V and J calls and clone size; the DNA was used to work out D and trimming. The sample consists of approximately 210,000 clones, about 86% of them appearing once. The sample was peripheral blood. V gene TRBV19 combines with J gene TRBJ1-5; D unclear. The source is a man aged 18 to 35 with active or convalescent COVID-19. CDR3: CAGSQLFGSNQPQHF. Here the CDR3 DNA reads TGTGCCGGCTCACAGCTATTCGGAAGCAATCAGCCCCAGCATTTT. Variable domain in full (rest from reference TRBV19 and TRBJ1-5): DGGITQSPKYLFRKEGQNVTLSCEQNLNHDAMYWYRQDPGQGLRLIYYSQIVNDFQKGDIAEGYSVSREKKESFPLTVTSAQKNPTAFYLCAGSQLFGSNQPQHFGDGTRLSIL.